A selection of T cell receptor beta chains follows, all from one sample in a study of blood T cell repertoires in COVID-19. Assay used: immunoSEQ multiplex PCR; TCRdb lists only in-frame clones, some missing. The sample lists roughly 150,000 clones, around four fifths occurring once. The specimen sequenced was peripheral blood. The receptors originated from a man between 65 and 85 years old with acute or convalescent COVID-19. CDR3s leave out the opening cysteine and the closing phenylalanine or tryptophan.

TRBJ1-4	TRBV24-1	ATSAQGTDNEKLF
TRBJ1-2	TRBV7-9	ASSLAQGQGYT
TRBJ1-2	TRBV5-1	ASSLTDNYGYT
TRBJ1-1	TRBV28	ASSLAQGAGTEAF
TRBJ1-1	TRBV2	ASSGLGGNTEAF
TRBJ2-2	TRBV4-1	ASSQRLAGGLLTGELF
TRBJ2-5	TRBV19	ASSIGGSGETQY
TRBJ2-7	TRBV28	ASSPGASGSYEQY
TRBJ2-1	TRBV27	ASKGLAGGYNEQF
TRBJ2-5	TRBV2	ASSERTISETQY
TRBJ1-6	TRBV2	ASSPGQTDNSPLH
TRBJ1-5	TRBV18	ASSSGQGAGQPQH
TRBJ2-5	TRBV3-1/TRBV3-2	ASSQDTGEETQY
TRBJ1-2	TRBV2	ASSAGQGAFGYT
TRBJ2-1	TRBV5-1	ASSRRGGLAGVPPYNEQF
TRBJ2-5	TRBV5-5	ASSFRSAQETQY
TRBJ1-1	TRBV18	ASSPIVGQGLNTEAF
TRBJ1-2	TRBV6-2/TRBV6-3	ASSPGQKVNYGYT
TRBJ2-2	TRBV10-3	AISGLTGINTGELF
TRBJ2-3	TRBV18	ASSEGQTSTDTQY
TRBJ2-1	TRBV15	ATSREELDGEQF
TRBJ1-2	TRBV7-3	ASSLGAVEGYT
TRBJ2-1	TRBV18	ASSPPGVQGLKF
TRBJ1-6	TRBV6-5	ASSYEGTGDSPLH
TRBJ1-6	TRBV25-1	ASSDTYNSPLH
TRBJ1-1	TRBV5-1	ASSLGVRTGSLHTEAF
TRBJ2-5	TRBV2	ASSISGSNQETQY
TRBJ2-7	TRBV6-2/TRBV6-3	ASSARQVAYEQY
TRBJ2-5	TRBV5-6	ASSPYRGRSPLQTQY
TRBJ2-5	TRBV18	ASSPPSSEETQY
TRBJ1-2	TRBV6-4	ASSEGQGDGYT
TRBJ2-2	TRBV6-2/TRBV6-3	ASRPSGGNTGELF
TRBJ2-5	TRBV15	ATSRDYSGVQETQY
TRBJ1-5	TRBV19	ASNGQYNQPQH
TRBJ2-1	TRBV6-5	ASSYSGSGRNNEQF
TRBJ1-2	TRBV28	ASMEAQITYGYT
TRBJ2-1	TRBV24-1	ATSEYKGGSYNEQF
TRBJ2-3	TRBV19	ASSERTLRTDTQY
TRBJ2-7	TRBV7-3	ASSLVAGEQY
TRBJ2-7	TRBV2	ASSAGLAGAYEQY
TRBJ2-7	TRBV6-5	ASSRGYEQY
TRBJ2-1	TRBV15	ATSRDFLAGRYNEQF
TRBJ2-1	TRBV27	ASSLSPASYNEQF
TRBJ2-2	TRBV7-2	ASSDRVFTGELF
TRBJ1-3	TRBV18	ASSPSYTSGNTIY
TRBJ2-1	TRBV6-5	ASSYSEVNEQF
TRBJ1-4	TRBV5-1	ASSPRSAANEKLF
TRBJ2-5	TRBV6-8	ASIKVSGGPPGGTQY
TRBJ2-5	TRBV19	ASRLADRGQETQY
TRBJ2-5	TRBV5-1	ASSTSGGGETQY
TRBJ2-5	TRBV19	ASSRWEKETQY
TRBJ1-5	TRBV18	ASSSNEGGSNQPQH
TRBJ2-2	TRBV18	ASSPPTGWATGELF
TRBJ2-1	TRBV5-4	ASSLDRATNNEQF
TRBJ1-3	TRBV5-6	ASTLLTDSTGNTIY
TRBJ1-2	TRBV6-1	ASSERRGWGYT
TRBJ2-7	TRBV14	ASSQARFGVREQY
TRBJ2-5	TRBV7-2	ASSSDNTQETQY
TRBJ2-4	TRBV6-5	ASSLTGDVKNIQY